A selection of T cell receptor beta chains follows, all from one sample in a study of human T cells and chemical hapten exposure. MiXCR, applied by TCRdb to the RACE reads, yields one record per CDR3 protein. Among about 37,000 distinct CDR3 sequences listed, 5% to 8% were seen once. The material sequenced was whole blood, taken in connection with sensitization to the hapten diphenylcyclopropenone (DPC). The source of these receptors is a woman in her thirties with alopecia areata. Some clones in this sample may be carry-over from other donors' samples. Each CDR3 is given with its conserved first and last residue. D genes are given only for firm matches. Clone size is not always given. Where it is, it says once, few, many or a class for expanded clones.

CDR3: CASSQEATISYEQYF; DNA: TGTGCCAGCAGCCAAGAAGCCACCATCTCCTACGAGCAGTACTTC; D: NA; size: many; J: TRBJ2-7; V: TRBV4-2
CDR3: CASSSPIGIRGDSPLHF; DNA: TGTGCCAGCAGCTCACCTATTGGGATCAGGGGTGATTCACCCCTCCACTTT; D: NA; size: few; J: TRBJ1-6; V: TRBV7-9
CDR3: CASSSSLGGSNQPQHF; DNA: TGTGCCAGCAGTTCATCCCTGGGAGGGTCCAATCAGCCCCAGCATTTT; D: NA; size: NA; J: TRBJ1-5; V: TRBV12-3/TRBV12-4
CDR3: CASSLRQGPYEQYF; DNA: TGTGCCAGCAGCCTGAGACAGGGTCCCTACGAGCAGTACTTC; D: TRBD1; size: many; J: TRBJ2-7; V: TRBV7-6
CDR3: CASSSSGVSTDTQYF; DNA: TGTGCCAGCAGTTCCAGCGGGGTCAGCACAGATACGCAGTATTTT; D: TRBD2; size: NA; J: TRBJ2-3; V: TRBV6-6
CDR3: CASSLGLGLAGPSTDTQYF; DNA: TGTGCCAGCAGCTTAGGTTTAGGACTAGCGGGTCCATCGACAGATACGCAGTATTTT; D: TRBD2; size: NA; J: TRBJ2-3; V: TRBV7-2
CDR3: CSARAITGGYSNQPQHF; DNA: TGCAGTGCTAGGGCTATAACAGGGGGCTATAGCAATCAGCCCCAGCATTTT; D: TRBD1; size: many; J: TRBJ1-5; V: TRBV20-1
CDR3: CASSRKGNEKLFF; DNA: TGTGCCAGCAGCCGGAAGGGGAATGAAAAACTGTTTTTT; D: NA; size: NA; J: TRBJ1-4; V: TRBV12-3/TRBV12-4
CDR3: CASSIRGKVLHF; DNA: TGTGCCAGCAGCATTAGAGGGAAAGTCCTCCACTTT; D: NA; size: NA; J: TRBJ1-6; V: TRBV21-1
CDR3: CASSLRPVGAPYEQYF; DNA: TGTGCCAGCAGCTTAAGGCCGGTCGGTGCCCCCTACGAGCAGTACTTC; D: NA; size: few; J: TRBJ2-7; V: TRBV5-4
CDR3: CASSLVRGGWSTDTQYF; DNA: TGTGCCAGCAGCTTAGTCAGAGGGGGATGGAGCACAGATACGCAGTATTTT; D: NA; size: many; J: TRBJ2-3; V: TRBV7-2
CDR3: CASLGSRTIHTDSEYF; DNA: TGTGCCAGCCTCGGGTCTCGGACGATACACACCGATAGTGAGTACTTC; D: NA; size: NA; J: TRBJ2-7; V: TRBV2
CDR3: CASSQSRLLGREAFF; DNA: TGTGCCAGCAGCCAATCACGACTCTTAGGTCGCGAAGCTTTCTTT; D: NA; size: NA; J: TRBJ1-1; V: TRBV3-1
CDR3: CSARVGGRDTDTQYF; DNA: TGCAGTGCTAGAGTCGGGGGGCGAGACACAGATACGCAGTATTTT; D: NA; size: NA; J: TRBJ2-3; V: TRBV20-1
CDR3: CASRTPVGGAYQPQHF; DNA: TGTGCCAGCAGAACTCCCGTCGGGGGCGCTTATCAGCCCCAGCATTTT; D: NA; size: NA; J: TRBJ1-5; V: TRBV6-2/TRBV6-3
CDR3: CASSRGGNTEAFF; DNA: TGTGCCAGTTCACGTGGGGGGAACACTGAAGCTTTCTTT; D: NA; size: many; J: TRBJ1-1; V: TRBV19
CDR3: CSAGTSTDTQYF; DNA: TGCAGCGCCGGGACTAGCACAGATACGCAGTATTTT; D: NA; size: medium-sized; J: TRBJ2-3; V: TRBV29-1
CDR3: CASRSGDPYNEQFF; DNA: TGTGCCAGTAGGTCGGGGGACCCCTACAATGAGCAGTTCTTC; D: NA; size: NA; J: TRBJ2-1; V: TRBV19
CDR3: CASSPRNTGELFF; DNA: TGCGCCAGCAGCCCACGGAACACCGGGGAGCTGTTTTTT; D: NA; size: many; J: TRBJ2-2; V: TRBV5-1
CDR3: CASSHSDGSPLHF; DNA: TGTGCCAGCAGCCATTCAGATGGGTCACCCCTCCACTTT; D: NA; size: NA; J: TRBJ1-6; V: TRBV3-1
CDR3: CASSYSYEQYF; DNA: TGTGCCAGCAGCTATTCCTACGAGCAGTACTTC; D: NA; size: many; J: TRBJ2-7; V: TRBV12-3/TRBV12-4
CDR3: CASRGTGAGEQFF; DNA: TGTGCCAGCAGGGGGACAGGGGCGGGTGAGCAGTTCTTC; D: TRBD1; size: NA; J: TRBJ2-1; V: TRBV6-1